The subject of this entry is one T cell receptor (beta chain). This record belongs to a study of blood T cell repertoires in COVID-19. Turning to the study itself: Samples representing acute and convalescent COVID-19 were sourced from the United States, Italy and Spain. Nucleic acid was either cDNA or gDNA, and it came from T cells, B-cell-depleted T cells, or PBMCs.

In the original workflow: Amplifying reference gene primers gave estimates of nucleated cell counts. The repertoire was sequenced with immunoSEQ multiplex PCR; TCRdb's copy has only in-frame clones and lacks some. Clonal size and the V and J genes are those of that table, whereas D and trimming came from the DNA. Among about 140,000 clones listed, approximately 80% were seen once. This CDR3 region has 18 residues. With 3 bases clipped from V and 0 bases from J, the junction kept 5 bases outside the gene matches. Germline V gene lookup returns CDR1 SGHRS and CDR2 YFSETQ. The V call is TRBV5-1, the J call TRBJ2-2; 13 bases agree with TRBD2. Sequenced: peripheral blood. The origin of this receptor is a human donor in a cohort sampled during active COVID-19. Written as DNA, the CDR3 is TGCGCCAGCAGCTCGGGACTAGCGGGACTGTCGAACACCGGGGAGCTGTTTTTT. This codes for CASSSGLAGLSNTGELFF.